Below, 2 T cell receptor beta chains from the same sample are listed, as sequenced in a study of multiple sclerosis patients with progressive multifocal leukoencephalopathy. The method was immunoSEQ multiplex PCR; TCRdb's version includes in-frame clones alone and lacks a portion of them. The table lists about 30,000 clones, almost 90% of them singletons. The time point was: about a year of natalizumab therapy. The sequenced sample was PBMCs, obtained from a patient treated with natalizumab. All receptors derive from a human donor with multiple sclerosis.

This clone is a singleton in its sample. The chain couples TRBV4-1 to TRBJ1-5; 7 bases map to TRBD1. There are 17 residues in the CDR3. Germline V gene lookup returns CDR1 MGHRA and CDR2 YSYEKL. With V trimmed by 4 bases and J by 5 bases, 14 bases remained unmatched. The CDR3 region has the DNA TGCGCCAGCAGCCGAACAGCCCGGGACAGCGAACATCAGCCCCAGCATTTT. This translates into CASSRTARDSEHQPQHF.

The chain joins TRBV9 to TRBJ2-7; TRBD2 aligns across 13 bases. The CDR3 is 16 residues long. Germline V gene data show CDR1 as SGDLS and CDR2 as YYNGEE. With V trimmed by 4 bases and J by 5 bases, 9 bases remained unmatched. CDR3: CASSLLEGTSGDEQYF. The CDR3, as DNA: TGTGCCAGCAGCCTTCTAGAGGGGACTAGCGGGGACGAGCAGTACTTC.